This T cell receptor beta chain derives from a study of read filtering for tumor transcriptome and immune sequencing. From 300 to 400 ng of RNA, a library with molecular barcoded alpha/delta and beta/gamma adaptors was made. TCRdb itself ran the reads through MiXCR, one entry per CDR3 protein. The table lists roughly 130,000 distinct CDR3 sequences, 10% to 15% of them singletons. The CDR3 runs 16 residues. Germline CDR1 is MNHEY and CDR2 is SVGAGI. V was shortened by 0 bases and J by 7 bases, with 17 bases between the two germline ends. This clonotype was counted many times. Sequenced sample: a population of CD138-negative cells sorted from bone marrow. The chain couples TRBV6-5 to TRBJ2-3; D may be TRBD2 (6 bases). The clonotype was recovered from a donor older than 35 with multiple myeloma. CDR3 in DNA: TGTGCCAGCAGTTACTCGTTCACTAGCTGGCGGAATACGCAGTATTTT. Protein: CASSYSFTSWRNTQYF.